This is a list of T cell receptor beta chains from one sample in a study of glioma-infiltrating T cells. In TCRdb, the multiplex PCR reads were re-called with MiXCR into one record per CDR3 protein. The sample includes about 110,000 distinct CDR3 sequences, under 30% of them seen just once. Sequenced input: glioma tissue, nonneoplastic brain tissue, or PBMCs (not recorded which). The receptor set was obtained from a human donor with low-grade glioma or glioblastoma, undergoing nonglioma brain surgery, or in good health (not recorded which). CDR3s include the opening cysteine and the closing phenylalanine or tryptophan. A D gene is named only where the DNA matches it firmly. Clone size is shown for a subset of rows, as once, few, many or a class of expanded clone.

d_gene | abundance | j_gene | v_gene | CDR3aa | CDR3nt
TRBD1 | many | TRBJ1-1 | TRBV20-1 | CSAWDSWNKMNTEAFF | TGCAGTGCTTGGGACAGCTGGAATAAAATGAACACTGAAGCTTTCTTT
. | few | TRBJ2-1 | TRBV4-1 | CASSSPTSSSYNEQFF | TGCGCCAGCAGCTCCCCGACTTCGAGCTCCTACAATGAGCAGTTCTTC
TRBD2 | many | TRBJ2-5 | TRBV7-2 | CASSLQASGSQETQYF | TGTGCCAGCAGCTTACAGGCTAGCGGGAGTCAAGAGACCCAGTACTTC
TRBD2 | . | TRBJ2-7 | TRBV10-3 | CAISEPKQLAGVGEQYF | TGTGCCATCAGTGAGCCGAAGCAACTAGCGGGAGTCGGCGAGCAGTACTTC
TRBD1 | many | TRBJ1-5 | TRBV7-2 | CASSTQGDQPQHF | TGTGCCAGCAGCACTCAGGGGGATCAGCCCCAGCATTTT
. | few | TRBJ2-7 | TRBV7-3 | CASSLKSSSYEQYF | TGTGCCAGCAGCTTAAAAAGTTCGAGCTACGAGCAGTACTTC
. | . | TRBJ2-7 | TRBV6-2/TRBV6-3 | CASSSQRVSSYYEQYF | TGTGCCAGCAGCTCACAGCGAGTGAGCTCCTACTACGAGCAGTACTTC
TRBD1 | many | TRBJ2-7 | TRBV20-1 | CSARSTGGYEQYF | TGCAGTGCTAGATCGACAGGGGGCTACGAGCAGTACTTC
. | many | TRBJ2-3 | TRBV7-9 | CASSLGGTGITDTQYF | TGTGCCAGCAGCTTAGGGGGAACAGGGATCACAGATACGCAGTATTTT
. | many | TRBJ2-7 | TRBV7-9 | CATQQSSYEQYF | TGTGCCACCCAGCAAAGCTCCTACGAGCAGTACTTC
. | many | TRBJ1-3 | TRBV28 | CASSPERNTIYF | TGTGCCAGCAGTCCGGAGAGAAACACCATATATTTT
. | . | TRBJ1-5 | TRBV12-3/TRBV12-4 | CACSLSSGNQPQHF | TGTGCCTGCAGTTTATCGAGTGGCAATCAGCCCCAGCATTTT
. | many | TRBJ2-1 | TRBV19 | CASNPGDSAYNEQFF | TGTGCCAGTAACCCGGGGGACAGCGCCTACAATGAGCAGTTCTTC
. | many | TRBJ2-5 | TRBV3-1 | CASTTTLTGSLLAQYF | TGTGCCAGCACAACAACCCTCACAGGGAGCCTCTTGGCCCAGTACTTC
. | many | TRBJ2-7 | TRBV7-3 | CASSFGPSAPYEQYF | TGTGCCAGCAGCTTTGGACCCAGCGCCCCCTACGAGCAGTACTTC
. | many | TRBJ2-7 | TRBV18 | CASSPDQNYEQYF | TGTGCCAGCTCACCGGATCAAAACTACGAGCAGTACTTC
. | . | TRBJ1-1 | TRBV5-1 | CASSWSFGNTEAFF | TGCGCCAGCAGCTGGTCCTTCGGGAACACTGAAGCTTTCTTT
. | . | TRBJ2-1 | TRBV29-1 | CSAEGGRLNEQFF | TGCAGCGCCGAGGGGGGGCGTTTGAATGAGCAGTTCTTC
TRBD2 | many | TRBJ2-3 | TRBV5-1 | CASSLVAGTTDTQYF | TGCGCCAGCAGCTTGGTAGCGGGCACTACAGATACGCAGTATTTT
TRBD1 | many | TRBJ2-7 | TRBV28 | CASRIPGTGPYEQYF | TGTGCCAGCAGGATTCCAGGGACAGGGCCCTACGAGCAGTACTTC
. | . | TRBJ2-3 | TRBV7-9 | CASAPWGGATDTQYF | TGTGCCAGCGCCCCTTGGGGGGGGGCTACAGATACGCAGTATTTT
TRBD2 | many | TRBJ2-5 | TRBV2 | CASPTGAGGQETQYF | TGTGCCAGCCCGACGGGCGCGGGAGGGCAGGAGACCCAGTACTTC
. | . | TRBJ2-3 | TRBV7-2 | CASSRGPGTDTQYF | TGTGCCAGCAGCCGCGGACCGGGCACAGATACGCAGTATTTT
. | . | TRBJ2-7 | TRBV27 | CASSRDISYGQYF | TGTGCCAGCAGCCGGGACATCTCCTACGGGCAGTACTTC
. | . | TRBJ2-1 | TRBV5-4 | CASSSTTVSYYNEQFF | TGTGCCAGCAGCTCCACGACAGTGAGCTACTACAATGAGCAGTTCTTC
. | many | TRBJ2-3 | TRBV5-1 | CASSPTIGSTDTQYF | TGCGCCAGCAGCCCAACGATCGGGAGCACAGATACGCAGTATTTT
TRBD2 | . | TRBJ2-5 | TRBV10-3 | CAISESDRGSLKETQYF | TGTGCCATCAGTGAGTCAGATCGCGGGAGTTTGAAAGAGACCCAGTACTTC
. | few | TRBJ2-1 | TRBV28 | CGSLRAYTYNEQFF | TGTGGCAGTTTACGCGCGTACACCTACAATGAGCAGTTCTTC
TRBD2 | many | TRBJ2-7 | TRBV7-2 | CASSITSGGGWTYEQYF | TGTGCCAGCAGCATTACTAGCGGGGGGGGATGGACCTACGAGCAGTACTTC
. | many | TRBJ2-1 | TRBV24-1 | CATSDWNGDNEQFF | TGTGCCACCAGTGATTGGAACGGTGACAATGAGCAGTTCTTC
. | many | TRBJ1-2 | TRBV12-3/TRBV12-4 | CASSLEWAPTGNYGYTF | TGTGCCAGCAGTTTAGAATGGGCGCCCACAGGGAACTATGGCTACACCTTC
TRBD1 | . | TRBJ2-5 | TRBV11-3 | CASSGRGGMKTQYF | TGTGCCAGCAGTGGGAGAGGGGGCATGAAGACGCAGTACTTC
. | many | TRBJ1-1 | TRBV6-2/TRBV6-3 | CASSSDSTFTEAFF | TGTGCCAGCAGTTCCGACAGCACGTTCACTGAAGCTTTCTTT